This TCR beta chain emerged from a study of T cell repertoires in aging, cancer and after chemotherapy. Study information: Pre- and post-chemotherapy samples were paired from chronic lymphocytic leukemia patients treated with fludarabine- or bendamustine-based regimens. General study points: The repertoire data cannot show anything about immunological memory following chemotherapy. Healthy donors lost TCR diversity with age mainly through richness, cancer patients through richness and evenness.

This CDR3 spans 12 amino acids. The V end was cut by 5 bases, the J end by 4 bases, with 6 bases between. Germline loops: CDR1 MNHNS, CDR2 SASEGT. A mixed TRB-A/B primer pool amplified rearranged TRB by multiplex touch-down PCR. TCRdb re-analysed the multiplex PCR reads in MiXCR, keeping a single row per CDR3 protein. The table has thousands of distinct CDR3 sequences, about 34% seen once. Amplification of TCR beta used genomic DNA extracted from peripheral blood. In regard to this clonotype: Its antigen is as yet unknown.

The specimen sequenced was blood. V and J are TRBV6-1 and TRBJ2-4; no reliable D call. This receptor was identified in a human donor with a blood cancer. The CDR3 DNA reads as TGTGCCAGCAGTTTACAAAAAAACATTCAGTACTTC. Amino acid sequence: CASSLQKNIQYF.